The 20 T cell receptor beta chains listed next were all sequenced from one sample in a study of blood T cell repertoires in COVID-19. Method: immunoSEQ multiplex PCR; TCRdb's copy keeps in-frame clones and lacks some. The sample yields more than 250,000 clones, 80% to 90% seen once. The specimen sequenced was peripheral blood. These receptors were taken from a man aged 50 to 59 with active or convalescent COVID-19.

This chain joins TRBV4-1 and TRBJ2-3; tentative D call: TRBD2 (6 bases). This CDR3 contains 16 residues. The germline V gene has CDR1 MGHRA and CDR2 YSYEKL. V was cut by 0 bases and J by 4 bases, with 14 bases left in between. The CDR3 is CASSQDVAEIADTQYF. For the CDR3, the DNA is TGCGCCAGCAGCCAAGATGTAGCGGAGATTGCAGATACGCAGTATTTT.

CDR3 in DNA: TGTGCCAGCAGCCAACACCGGGAACAAGTTGAAGCTTTCTTT. It codes for CASSQHREQVEAFF. The chain employs TRBV7-2 and TRBJ1-1; D not certain. This CDR3 is built from 14 residues. V lost 5 bases to trimming and J lost 7 bases, with 17 bases between them. Looked up from germline, CDR1 is SGHTA and CDR2 is FQGNSA.

The chain uses TRBV9 and TRBJ2-2; unclear D gene. The V gene lost 2 bases and the J gene lost 4 bases, with 9 bases spanning the gap. Germline CDR1 SGDLS, CDR2 YYNGEE. The CDR3 runs 14 residues. DNA for the CDR3: TGTGCCAGCAGCGTTATAGAGCCCACCGGGGAGCTGTTTTTT. Amino acids: CASSVIEPTGELFF.

The rearrangement uses TRBV28 and TRBJ1-5; a weak D match, TRBD1 (5 bases). This CDR3 spans 15 amino acids. V lost 2 bases and J 6 bases, leaving 14 bases between the germline ends. CDR1 is MDHEN, CDR2 SYDVKM, per germline. The CDR3 sequence: CASSLEGEESQPQHF. Here the CDR3 DNA reads TGTGCCAGCAGTTTAGAAGGGGAGGAGAGTCAGCCCCAGCATTTT.

V is TRBV18 and J is TRBJ2-5; D possibly corresponds to TRBD1 (8 bases). Per germline, CDR1 KGHSH and CDR2 LQKENI. V shed 4 bases and J shed 5 bases, with 17 bases lying between them. This CDR3 has 15 amino acids. CDR3 DNA: TGTGCCAGCTCACTGCTGGACAGGGAGGGGGAGACCCAGTACTTC. Encoded protein: CASSLLDREGETQYF.

This rearrangement joins TRBV9 to TRBJ1-3; weak D call: TRBD1 (5 bases). Germline values: CDR1 SGDLS, CDR2 YYNGEE. The V and J ends lost 4 bases and 2 bases respectively, with 7 bases between them. The CDR3 runs 13 residues. In nucleotides, the CDR3 is TGTGCCAGCAGCCGACAGCCTGGAAACACCATATATTTT. Its translation: CASSRQPGNTIYF.

The CDR3 is CASSIGEGSSQPQHF. Written as DNA, the CDR3 is TGTGCCAGTAGTATAGGGGAGGGTTCAAGTCAGCCCCAGCATTTT. V usage is TRBV19 and J usage is TRBJ1-5; D call uncertain. The ends were cut back, 1 base at V and 6 bases at J, with 13 bases in the middle. Germline values: CDR1 LNHDA, CDR2 SQIVND (reference sequence). The CDR3 loop spans 15 amino acids.

V gene TRBV6-5 combines with J gene TRBJ1-4; a possible D gene is TRBD1 (5 bases). The CDR3 is 14 residues long. Germline V CDR1 and CDR2: MNHEY, SVGAGI. V was shortened by 2 bases and J by 8 bases, with 12 bases between the two germline ends. DNA of the CDR3: TGTGCCAGCAGTTACAAGACAGCGTCCGAAAAACTGTTTTTT. Translated: CASSYKTASEKLFF.

The gene calls are TRBV5-4 and TRBJ1-4; D ambiguous. Deletions cut 3 bases from V and 4 bases from J, with 13 bases between. Germline assignment: CDR1 SGHNT and CDR2 YYREEE (reference sequence). The CDR3 has 15 residues. CDR3 DNA sequence: TGTGCCAGCAGCTACAAAGAGGGAGTTAATGAAAAACTGTTTTTT. Its translation: CASSYKEGVNEKLFF.

The chain links TRBV10-1 to TRBJ2-1; the D gene is possibly TRBD2 (6 bases). The CDR3 covers 14 residues. The V and J ends lost 2 bases and 7 bases respectively, with 12 bases between them. Germline V gene data show CDR1 as WNHNN and CDR2 as SYGVQD (reference sequence). CDR3 region: CASSERSGDNEQFF. The DNA of the CDR3 is TGCGCCAGCAGTGAGAGGTCGGGAGATAATGAGCAGTTCTTC.

This sequence joins TRBV28 and TRBJ1-5; no firm D call. V was pared by 6 bases and J by 7 bases, with 13 bases between. The germline V gene has CDR1 MDHEN and CDR2 SYDVKM. The CDR3 has 13 amino acids. This CDR3 is CASRRGGWQPQHF. The CDR3 region has the DNA TGTGCCAGCAGGCGTGGAGGGTGGCAGCCCCAGCATTTT.

The V gene is TRBV5-1, the J gene TRBJ2-3; D might be TRBD2 (5 bases). CDR3 length equals 13 residues. Germline V gene lookup returns CDR1 SGHRS and CDR2 YFSETQ. V gave up 2 bases and J gave up 6 bases, with 10 bases separating them. CDR3 nucleotides: TGCGCCAGCAGCTTAGAGAGGGCGGATACGCAGTATTTT. Amino acid sequence: CASSLERADTQYF.

V usage is TRBV5-4 and J usage is TRBJ2-3; a weak D match, TRBD1 (5 bases). Trimming removed 0 bases from V and 9 bases from J, with 11 bases in between. Germline V gene data show CDR1 as SGHNT and CDR2 as YYREEE (reference sequence). This CDR3 contains 13 residues. The chain's CDR3 is CASSLEGVGTQYF. The CDR3 DNA follows: TGTGCCAGCAGCTTGGAAGGGGTTGGCACGCAGTATTTT.

The rearrangement uses TRBV10-3 and TRBJ2-1, with 7 bases that match TRBD1. This CDR3 has 15 residues. Germline CDR1 ENHRY, CDR2 SYGVKD. Trimming at V came to 4 bases and at J to 5 bases, leaving 8 bases not matched to a gene. In nucleotides, the CDR3 is TGTGCCATCAGTGTACGGGACAGCATAGACAATGAGCAGTTCTTC. Its translation: CAISVRDSIDNEQFF.

J is TRBJ1-2 and V is TRBV9; D ambiguous. Trimming stripped 4 bases from V and 8 bases from J, with 21 bases between. CDR1 and CDR2 from the germline V gene are SGDLS and YYNGEE. CDR3 size: 15 residues. The CDR3 DNA reads TGTGCCAGCAGCTCCCCATCCGGGCCCCGAGGGGGCTACACCTTC. Translation: CASSSPSGPRGGYTF.

The chain carries TRBV7-2 and TRBJ2-1, with no clear D. Trimming removed 0 bases from V and 5 bases from J, with 5 bases in between. This CDR3 spans 13 amino acids. The V gene's germline CDR1 is SGHTA and CDR2 FQGNSA. The CDR3 sequence: CASSLAENNEQFF. In DNA, the CDR3 is TGTGCCAGCAGCTTAGCTGAGAACAATGAGCAGTTCTTC.

The rearrangement uses TRBV19 and TRBJ2-3, with D perhaps TRBD2 (6 bases). The CDR3 has 16 amino acids. Germline CDR1 and CDR2: LNHDA and SQIVND (reference sequence). The V end was cut by 4 bases, the J end by 2 bases, with 16 bases between. CDR3 sequence: CASSKLAGTNTDTQYF. CDR3 DNA sequence: TGTGCCAGTAGTAAATTGGCGGGGACCAACACAGATACGCAGTATTTT.

V gene TRBV29-1 combines with J gene TRBJ1-5, with a weak D call TRBD1 (5 bases). Looked up from germline, CDR1 is SQVTM and CDR2 is ANQGSEA. The CDR3 runs 12 residues. V lost 4 bases, J lost 10 bases, and 14 bases lay in between. CDR3 nucleotide sequence: TGCAGCGTTGGGGGGGGGTCAGGACCCCAGCATTTT. Protein sequence: CSVGGGSGPQHF.

CDR3 region: CAWRPGQGVPSKFYEQYF. The CDR3, as DNA: TGTGCCTGGAGGCCGGGACAGGGGGTACCTAGTAAATTCTACGAGCAGTACTTC. The genes are TRBV30 and TRBJ2-7, with 11 positions matching TRBD1. V gave up 3 bases and J gave up 3 bases; unmatched junction bases: 16. Germline V gene data show CDR1 as GTSNPN and CDR2 as SVGIG (reference sequence). CDR3 length: 18 residues.

The sample holds a few counts of this clone. The chain uses TRBV28 and TRBJ2-7; D is unclear. Germline-derived CDR1 and CDR2 are MDHEN and SYDVKM. V was pared by 3 bases and J by 0 bases, with 12 bases between. This CDR3 region has 15 residues. The CDR3 DNA sequence: TGTGCCAGCAGTTTCTCCGGGTCCCTCTCCTACGAGCAGTACTTC. Translated: CASSFSGSLSYEQYF. The full variable domain, completed using reference TRBV28 and TRBJ2-7, is DVKVTQSSRYLVKRTGEKVFLECVQDMDHENMFWYRQDPGLGLRLIYFSYDVKMKEKGDIPEGYSVSREKKERFSLILESASTNQTSMYLCASSFSGSLSYEQYFGPGTRLTVT.